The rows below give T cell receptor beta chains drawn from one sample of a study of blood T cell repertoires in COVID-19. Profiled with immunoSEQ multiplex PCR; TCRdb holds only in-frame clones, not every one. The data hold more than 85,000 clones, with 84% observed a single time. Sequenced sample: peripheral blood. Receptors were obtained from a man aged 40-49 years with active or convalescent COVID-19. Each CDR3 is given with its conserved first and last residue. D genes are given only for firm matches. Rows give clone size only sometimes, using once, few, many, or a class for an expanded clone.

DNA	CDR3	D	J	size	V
TGTGCCATCAGTGCTCCGGACAGGGGGCTCGACGAGCAGTACTTC	CAISAPDRGLDEQYF	TRBD1	TRBJ2-7	few	TRBV10-3
TGTGCCAGCAGCTTAGTCCCGGGGGCGAACACCGGGGAGCTGTTTTTT	CASSLVPGANTGELFF	NA	TRBJ2-2	NA	TRBV7-3
TGTGCCAGCAGCTTGTTCACAACAGGTCACGGAAACACCATATATTTT	CASSLFTTGHGNTIYF	NA	TRBJ1-3	NA	TRBV5-6
TGTGCCAGCACCGCAATCGGGGGAACCGAAAAACTGTTTTTT	CASTAIGGTEKLFF	NA	TRBJ1-4	NA	TRBV2
TGTGCCAGCAGCTCGACAGGCGCTAGCACAGATACGCAGTATTTT	CASSSTGASTDTQYF	NA	TRBJ2-3	NA	TRBV7-6
TGTGCCAGCAGCGTAGCGGGCAGGGGGTCGAACACCGGGGAGCTGTTTTTT	CASSVAGRGSNTGELFF	TRBD1	TRBJ2-2	NA	TRBV9
TGTGCCAGCAGCTTAGGAGTGACGGGGGGCTACGAGCAGTACTTC	CASSLGVTGGYEQYF	TRBD2	TRBJ2-7	NA	TRBV7-2
TGTGCCAGTAGACAGGGGGCGGGAAACACCATATATTTT	CASRQGAGNTIYF	TRBD1	TRBJ1-3	once	TRBV2
TGCGCCAGCAGCCCACAGGGGGCCAGGGATACGCAGTATTTT	CASSPQGARDTQYF	TRBD1	TRBJ2-3	few	TRBV5-1
TGTGCCAGCAGGACTGACGGTTCCTACGAGCAGTACTTC	CASRTDGSYEQYF	NA	TRBJ2-7	NA	TRBV6-5
TGTGCCAGCAGCCAAGAGTCGAGGGCTAACTATGGCTACACCTTC	CASSQESRANYGYTF	NA	TRBJ1-2	few	TRBV3-1/TRBV3-2
TGTGCCAGTAGTATAACAGGAAACACTGAAGCTTTCTTT	CASSITGNTEAFF	NA	TRBJ1-1	NA	TRBV19
TGTGCCAGCAGGGGGCCCGCCTACGAGCAGTACTTC	CASRGPAYEQYF	TRBD1	TRBJ2-7	NA	TRBV18
TGTGCCAGCAGCGACGGACAGGGGGGACCCTACGAGCAGTACTTC	CASSDGQGGPYEQYF	TRBD1	TRBJ2-7	NA	TRBV14
TGCGCCAGCAGCATGGGACTAGCGGGGACCCGCACAGATACGCAGTATTTT	CASSMGLAGTRTDTQYF	TRBD2	TRBJ2-3	NA	TRBV5-1
TGTGCCAGCTCACCCTCTAGCTCCCTGGTCGGTGACAATGAGCAGTTCTTC	CASSPSSSLVGDNEQFF	NA	TRBJ2-1	NA	TRBV18
TGCGCCAGCAGCCAAGATCGAATGGGACAGCCAGTCGACACTGAAGCTTTCTTT	CASSQDRMGQPVDTEAFF	TRBD1	TRBJ1-1	NA	TRBV4-3
TGTGCCAGCAGTACAGGGGGCAACACTGAAGCTTTCTTT	CASSTGGNTEAFF	TRBD1	TRBJ1-1	NA	TRBV6-5
TGTGCCAGCAGTCAGAGACAGGACAGAGCTTTCTTT	CASSQRQDRAFF	NA	TRBJ1-1	many	TRBV6-2/TRBV6-3
TGTGCCAGCTCACCGTCACAGGGGGCTTTGGGCTATGGCTACACCTTC	CASSPSQGALGYGYTF	TRBD1	TRBJ1-2	NA	TRBV18
TGTGCCAGCAGCTTAGGGAACAGGAGGAACACTGAAGCTTTCTTT	CASSLGNRRNTEAFF	NA	TRBJ1-1	NA	TRBV11-2
TGTGCCAGTAGTCCGGGACTAGCGGGGGCCCCCTCCTACAATGAGCAGTTCTTC	CASSPGLAGAPSYNEQFF	TRBD2	TRBJ2-1	NA	TRBV19
TGCGCCAGCAGTGGACAGGGGGCTGGGGAGACCCAGTACTTC	CASSGQGAGETQYF	TRBD1	TRBJ2-5	NA	TRBV10-2
TGTGCCAGCAGCCAAGTTCTGGATCAGGGTGAGCAGTTCTTC	CASSQVLDQGEQFF	NA	TRBJ2-1	NA	TRBV3-1/TRBV3-2
TGTGCCAGCAGCGTAGGAAGGACGGGGGCAGATACGCAGTATTTT	CASSVGRTGADTQYF	NA	TRBJ2-3	NA	TRBV9
TGTGCCACCAGTGATTCCGGACAGGGTGATGAGCAGTTCTTC	CATSDSGQGDEQFF	TRBD1	TRBJ2-1	NA	TRBV24-1
TGTGCCAGCAGCTCGAGGACAGGGGGAGACTATGGCTACACCTTC	CASSSRTGGDYGYTF	TRBD1	TRBJ1-2	NA	TRBV7-9
TGTGCCAGCAGCTTCGACAGGGCCTCCTACAATGAGCAGTTCTTC	CASSFDRASYNEQFF	TRBD1	TRBJ2-1	NA	TRBV7-8
TGTGCCAACTCAGCCGACATGAACACTGAAGCTTTCTTT	CANSADMNTEAFF	NA	TRBJ1-1	NA	TRBV10-3
TGTGCCAGCAGGTGGACAGGCGGGAATGAAAAACTGTTTTTT	CASRWTGGNEKLFF	TRBD1	TRBJ1-4	NA	TRBV27
TGTGCCAGCACCCGGACAGACAGCGTGGAGCAGTACTTC	CASTRTDSVEQYF	NA	TRBJ2-7	many	TRBV6-5
TGCGCCAGCAGCCAAGAGGGGGCAGGGGGACGGTCACCCCTCCACTTT	CASSQEGAGGRSPLHF	TRBD1	TRBJ1-6	NA	TRBV4-1
TGTGCCTGGAGTGGACAAGGGGGATTCAATCAGCCCCAGCATTTT	CAWSGQGGFNQPQHF	NA	TRBJ1-5	once	TRBV30
TGTGCCAGCAGCTTAGCTTTGGACAGTGAAGCTTTCTTT	CASSLALDSEAFF	NA	TRBJ1-1	few	TRBV7-9
TGTGCCAGCAGCTTTGGAGGAGGGTTTGGTGAAAAACTGTTTTTT	CASSFGGGFGEKLFF	NA	TRBJ1-4	NA	TRBV5-5
TGTGGGGCCGCAGGCTACACCTTC	CGAAGYTF	NA	TRBJ1-2	NA	TRBV9
TGTGCCAGCAGTTCCCAGGGATCCTATGGCTACACCTTC	CASSSQGSYGYTF	NA	TRBJ1-2	NA	TRBV12-3/TRBV12-4
TGTGCCAGCTCACTAATGGGGGGGTCTAGCACAGATACGCAGTATTTT	CASSLMGGSSTDTQYF	TRBD2	TRBJ2-3	NA	TRBV18
TGTGCCAGCAGCCCCACGGGACTGGTAAATGAAAAACTGTTTTTT	CASSPTGLVNEKLFF	NA	TRBJ1-4	NA	TRBV7-9
TGTGCCAGCAGCTCCCTTTCAGGGTCCCTTTCCTACGAGCAGTACTTC	CASSSLSGSLSYEQYF	NA	TRBJ2-7	NA	TRBV7-8
TGTGCCAGTAGTATTAGCGGGAGGAACACCGGGGAGCTGTTTTTT	CASSISGRNTGELFF	TRBD2	TRBJ2-2	NA	TRBV19
TGTGCCAGCAGTTACTCGGGGGGGGCCGGGGAGACCCAGTACTTC	CASSYSGGAGETQYF	NA	TRBJ2-5	few	TRBV6-5
TGCGCCAGCAGCTTGGACCCAGGGCCCGGGGAGCTGTTTTTT	CASSLDPGPGELFF	NA	TRBJ2-2	NA	TRBV5-1
TGTGCCAGCTCACCTCGGGAGGGGCTGGGCACTGAAGCTTTCTTT	CASSPREGLGTEAFF	NA	TRBJ1-1	NA	TRBV18
TGTGCCAGCGGGACTTCCTCCTACGAGCAGTACTTC	CASGTSSYEQYF	NA	TRBJ2-7	NA	TRBV6-5
TGTGCCTGGAGTGTACAGGGGGCCGGTGGCTACACCTTC	CAWSVQGAGGYTF	TRBD1	TRBJ1-2	NA	TRBV30
TGTGCCAGCAGTTACCCCCTTCGACAGGACTTTTACGAGCAGTACTTC	CASSYPLRQDFYEQYF	NA	TRBJ2-7	NA	TRBV6-2/TRBV6-3
TGTGCCAGCAGCCGGGCGGGGGGGAATGAGCAGTTCTTC	CASSRAGGNEQFF	TRBD2	TRBJ2-1	NA	TRBV3-1/TRBV3-2
TGTGCCAGCAGTCCGGGACAGGGAATTAATTCACCCCTCCACTTT	CASSPGQGINSPLHF	TRBD1	TRBJ1-6	once	TRBV5-6